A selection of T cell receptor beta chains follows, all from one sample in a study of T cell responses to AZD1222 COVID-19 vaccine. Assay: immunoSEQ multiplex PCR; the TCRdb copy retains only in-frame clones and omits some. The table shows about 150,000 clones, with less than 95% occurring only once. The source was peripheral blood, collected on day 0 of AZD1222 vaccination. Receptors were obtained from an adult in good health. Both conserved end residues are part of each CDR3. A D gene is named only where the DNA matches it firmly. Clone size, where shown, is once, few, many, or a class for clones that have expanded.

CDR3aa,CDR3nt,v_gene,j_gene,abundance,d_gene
CATSGTSGGGETQYF,TGTGCCACCAGCGGGACTAGCGGGGGGGGAGAGACCCAGTACTTC,TRBV15,TRBJ2-5,NA,TRBD2
CASNTRGFNQPQHF,TGTGCCAGCAACACCAGGGGGTTCAATCAGCCCCAGCATTTT,TRBV2,TRBJ1-5,NA,TRBD1
CASSPAGSYNEQFF,TGTGCCAGCAGTCCGGCAGGGTCGTACAATGAGCAGTTCTTC,TRBV6-5,TRBJ2-1,NA,NA
CASSLGLAGELFF,TGTGCCAGCAGTTTGGGGCTAGCTGGGGAGCTGTTTTTT,TRBV12-3/TRBV12-4,TRBJ2-2,NA,NA
CASSWGGDYNEQFF,TGTGCCAGCAGTTGGGGGGGGGACTACAATGAGCAGTTCTTC,TRBV6-5,TRBJ2-1,NA,TRBD2
CASSWAYAGQPQHF,TGTGCCAGCAGTTGGGCCTATGCAGGTCAGCCCCAGCATTTT,TRBV28,TRBJ1-5,NA,NA
CATSREGDINSPLHF,TGTGCCACCAGCAGAGAGGGGGACATCAATTCACCCCTCCACTTT,TRBV15,TRBJ1-6,few,NA
CASSLGSGTSRGYTF,TGTGCCAGCAGTTTAGGATCCGGGACATCGAGAGGCTACACCTTC,TRBV28,TRBJ1-2,NA,NA
CAISESVGNEAFF,TGTGCCATCAGTGAGTCGGTGGGGAATGAAGCTTTCTTT,TRBV10-3,TRBJ1-1,NA,NA
CASKDRAVYGYTF,TGTGCCAGCAAGGACAGGGCGGTCTATGGCTACACCTTC,TRBV2,TRBJ1-2,NA,TRBD1
CAWSASTGELFF,TGTGCCTGGAGTGCGAGCACCGGGGAGCTGTTTTTT,TRBV30,TRBJ2-2,NA,NA
CASSYRGQNIQYF,TGTGCCAGCAGCTACAGGGGGCAAAACATTCAGTACTTC,TRBV7-2,TRBJ2-4,NA,TRBD1
CASSARARPGEQYF,TGTGCCAGCAGCGCCCGGGCCCGACCCGGCGAGCAGTACTTC,TRBV7-6,TRBJ2-7,NA,NA
CASSSLPGLAGGVAYEQYF,TGTGCCAGCAGCTCACTCCCGGGACTAGCGGGGGGAGTCGCCTACGAGCAGTACTTC,TRBV7-9,TRBJ2-7,NA,TRBD2
CASSPATDSGPYNEQFF,TGTGCCAGCAGCCCAGCAACCGATAGCGGACCCTACAATGAGCAGTTCTTC,TRBV7-9,TRBJ2-1,few,NA
CASSQWDGSDGYTF,TGTGCCAGCAGCCAATGGGATGGGAGCGATGGCTACACCTTC,TRBV4-2,TRBJ1-2,NA,NA
CASSRRWAGSGANVLTF,TGTGCCAGCAGCCGGAGGTGGGCAGGATCTGGGGCCAACGTCCTGACTTTC,TRBV3-1/TRBV3-2,TRBJ2-6,NA,NA
CAWGKGGHTDTQYF,TGTGCCTGGGGGAAGGGGGGCCACACAGATACGCAGTATTTT,TRBV30,TRBJ2-3,NA,NA
CASSLASGTVSGVEGYTF,TGTGCCAGCAGCTTAGCCTCCGGGACCGTGTCCGGAGTAGAGGGCTACACCTTC,TRBV7-6,TRBJ1-2,NA,NA
CASSLVRGGYTF,TGTGCCAGCAGCTTGGTAAGGGGTGGCTACACCTTC,TRBV5-4,TRBJ1-2,NA,NA
CAWRPPQPMFMNTEAFF,TGTGCCTGGAGGCCCCCACAGCCAATGTTTATGAACACTGAAGCTTTCTTT,TRBV30,TRBJ1-1,NA,NA
CASSPDTGELFF,TGTGCCAGCAGCCCTGACACCGGGGAGCTGTTTTTT,TRBV7-2,TRBJ2-2,NA,NA
CASSQAPAGYEQYF,TGCGCCAGCAGCCAGGCTCCAGCAGGCTACGAGCAGTACTTC,TRBV4-1,TRBJ2-7,NA,NA
CASRPGSGWDTNYGYTF,TGTGCCAGCAGACCAGGTTCCGGATGGGACACTAACTATGGCTACACCTTC,TRBV7-2,TRBJ1-2,NA,NA
CASSSSPQGTYGYTF,TGTGCCAGCAGCTCCTCACCACAGGGCACCTATGGCTACACCTTC,TRBV7-2,TRBJ1-2,NA,NA
CASSYKGTTGTGELFF,TGTGCCAGCAGTTACAAAGGGACTACCGGCACCGGGGAGCTGTTTTTT,TRBV6-5,TRBJ2-2,NA,TRBD2
CASSQEEGYGYTF,TGTGCCAGCAGCCAAGAGGAGGGCTATGGCTACACCTTC,TRBV3-1/TRBV3-2,TRBJ1-2,NA,NA
CASSFGGTTEAFF,TGCGCCAGCAGCTTCGGGGGTACAACTGAAGCTTTCTTT,TRBV5-1,TRBJ1-1,once,NA